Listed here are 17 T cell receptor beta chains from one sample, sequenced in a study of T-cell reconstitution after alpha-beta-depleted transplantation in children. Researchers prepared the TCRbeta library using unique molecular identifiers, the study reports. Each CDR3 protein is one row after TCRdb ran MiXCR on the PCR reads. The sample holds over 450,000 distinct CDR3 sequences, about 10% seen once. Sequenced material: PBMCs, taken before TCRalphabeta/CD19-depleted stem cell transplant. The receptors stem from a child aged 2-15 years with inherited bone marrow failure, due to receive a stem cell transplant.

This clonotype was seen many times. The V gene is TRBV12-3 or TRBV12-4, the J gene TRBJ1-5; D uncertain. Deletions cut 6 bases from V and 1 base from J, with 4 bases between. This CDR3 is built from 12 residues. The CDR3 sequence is CASSQSNQPQHF. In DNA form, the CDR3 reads TGTGCCAGCAGCCAAAGCAATCAGCCCCAGCATTTT.

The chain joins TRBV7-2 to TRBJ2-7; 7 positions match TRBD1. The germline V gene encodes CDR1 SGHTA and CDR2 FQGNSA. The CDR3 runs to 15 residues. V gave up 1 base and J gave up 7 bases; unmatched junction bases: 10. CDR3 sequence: CASSLGVGDSSEQYF. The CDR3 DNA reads TGTGCCAGCAGCTTAGGAGTAGGGGACAGTTCTGAGCAGTACTTC.

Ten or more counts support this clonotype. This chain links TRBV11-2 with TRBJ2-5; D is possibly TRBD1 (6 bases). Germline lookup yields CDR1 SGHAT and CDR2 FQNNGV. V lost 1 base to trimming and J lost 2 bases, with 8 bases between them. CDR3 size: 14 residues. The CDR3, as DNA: TGTGCCAGCAGCTTAGTTGACAGGCAAGAGACCCAGTACTTC. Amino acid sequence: CASSLVDRQETQYF.

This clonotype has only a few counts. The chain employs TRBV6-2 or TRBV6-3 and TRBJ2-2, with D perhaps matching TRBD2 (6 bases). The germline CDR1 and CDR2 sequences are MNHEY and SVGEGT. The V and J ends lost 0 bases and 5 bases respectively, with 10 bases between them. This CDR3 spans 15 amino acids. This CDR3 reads CASSYSMAGTGELFF. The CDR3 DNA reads TGTGCCAGCAGTTACTCGATGGCGGGAACCGGGGAGCTGTTTTTT.

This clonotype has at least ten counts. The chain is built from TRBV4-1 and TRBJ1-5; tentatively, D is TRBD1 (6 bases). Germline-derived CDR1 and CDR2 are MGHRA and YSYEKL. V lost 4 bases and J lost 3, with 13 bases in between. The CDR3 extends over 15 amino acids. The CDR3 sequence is CASSLFDRFNQPQHF. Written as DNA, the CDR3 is TGCGCCAGCAGCCTTTTTGACAGGTTCAATCAGCCCCAGCATTTT.

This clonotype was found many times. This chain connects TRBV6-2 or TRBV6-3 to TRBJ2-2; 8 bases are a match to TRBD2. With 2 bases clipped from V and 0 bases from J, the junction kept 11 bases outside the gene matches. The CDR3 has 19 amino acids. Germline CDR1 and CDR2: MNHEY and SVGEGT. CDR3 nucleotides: TGTGCCAGCAGTTACCCCGAGGGTAGCGGGAACCCGAACACCGGGGAGCTGTTTTTT. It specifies CASSYPEGSGNPNTGELFF.

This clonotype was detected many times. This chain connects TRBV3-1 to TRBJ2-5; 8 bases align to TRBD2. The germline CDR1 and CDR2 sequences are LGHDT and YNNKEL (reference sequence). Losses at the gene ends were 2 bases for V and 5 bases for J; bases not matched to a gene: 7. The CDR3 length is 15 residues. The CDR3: CASSQYREGRETQYF. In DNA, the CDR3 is TGTGCCAGCAGCCAATACCGGGAGGGCCGGGAGACCCAGTACTTC.

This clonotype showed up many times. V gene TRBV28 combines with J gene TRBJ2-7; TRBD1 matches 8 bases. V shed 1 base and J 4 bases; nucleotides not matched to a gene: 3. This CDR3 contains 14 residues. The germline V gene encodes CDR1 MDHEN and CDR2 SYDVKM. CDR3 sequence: CASSLYQGAYEQYF. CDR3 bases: TGTGCCAGCAGTTTATATCAGGGGGCGTACGAGCAGTACTTC. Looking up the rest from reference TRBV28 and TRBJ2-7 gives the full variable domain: DVKVTQSSRYLVKRTGEKVFLECVQDMDHENMFWYRQDPGLGLRLIYFSYDVKMKEKGDIPEGYSVSREKKERFSLILESASTNQTSMYLCASSLYQGAYEQYFGPGTRLTVT.

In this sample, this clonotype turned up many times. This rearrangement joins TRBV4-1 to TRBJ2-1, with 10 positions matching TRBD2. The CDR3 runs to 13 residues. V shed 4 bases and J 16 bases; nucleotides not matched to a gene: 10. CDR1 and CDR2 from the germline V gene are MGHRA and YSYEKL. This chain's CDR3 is CASSRILAGAHFF. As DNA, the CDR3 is TGCGCCAGCAGCCGTATCCTAGCGGGGGCCCATTTCTTC.

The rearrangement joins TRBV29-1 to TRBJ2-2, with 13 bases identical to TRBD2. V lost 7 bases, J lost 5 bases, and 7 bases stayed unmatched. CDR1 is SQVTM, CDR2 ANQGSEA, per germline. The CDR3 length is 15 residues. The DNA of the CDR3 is TGCAGCGGCCGAACTAGCGGGAGGGGTACCGGGGAGCTGTTTTTT. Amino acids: CSGRTSGRGTGELFF.

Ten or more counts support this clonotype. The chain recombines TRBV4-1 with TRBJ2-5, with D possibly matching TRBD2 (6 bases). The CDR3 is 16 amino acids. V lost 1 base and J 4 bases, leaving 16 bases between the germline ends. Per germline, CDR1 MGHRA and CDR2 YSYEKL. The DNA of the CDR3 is TGCGCCAGCAGCCAAGGAGTGCGGGTGGGAGGAGAGACCCAGTACTTC. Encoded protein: CASSQGVRVGGETQYF.

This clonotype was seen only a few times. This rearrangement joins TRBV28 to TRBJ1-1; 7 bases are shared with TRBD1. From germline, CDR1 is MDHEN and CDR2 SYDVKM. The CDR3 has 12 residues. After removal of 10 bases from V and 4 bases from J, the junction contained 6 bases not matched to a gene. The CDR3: CATTGVGTEAFF. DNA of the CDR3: TGTGCCACAACAGGGGTGGGCACTGAAGCTTTCTTT. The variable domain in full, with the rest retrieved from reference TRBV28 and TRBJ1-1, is DVKVTQSSRYLVKRTGEKVFLECVQDMDHENMFWYRQDPGLGLRLIYFSYDVKMKEKGDIPEGYSVSREKKERFSLILESASTNQTSMYLCATTGVGTEAFFGQGTRLTVV.

CDR3 protein: CAISAAGGPQNEQFF. The CDR3 nucleotides read TGTGCCATCAGTGCCGCGGGAGGGCCGCAAAATGAGCAGTTCTTC. V is TRBV10-3 and J is TRBJ2-1; 9 bases fit TRBD2. V shed 4 bases, J shed 7 bases, and the junction held 8 bases outside the gene matches. Germline values: CDR1 ENHRY, CDR2 SYGVKD. CDR3 length: 15 residues.

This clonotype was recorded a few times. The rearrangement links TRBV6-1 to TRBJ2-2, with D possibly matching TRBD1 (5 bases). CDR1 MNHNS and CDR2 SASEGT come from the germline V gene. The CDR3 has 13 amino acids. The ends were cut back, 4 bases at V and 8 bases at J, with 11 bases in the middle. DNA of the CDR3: TGTGCCAGCAGTGGAGGAAGGGGTGGGGAGCTGTTTTTT. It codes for CASSGGRGGELFF.

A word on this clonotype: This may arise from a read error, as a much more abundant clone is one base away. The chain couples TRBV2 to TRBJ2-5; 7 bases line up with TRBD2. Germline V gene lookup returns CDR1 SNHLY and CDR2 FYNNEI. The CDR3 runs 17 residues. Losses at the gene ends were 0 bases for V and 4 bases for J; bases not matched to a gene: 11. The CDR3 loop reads CASSEALGGSSRETQYF. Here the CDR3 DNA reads TGTGCCAGCAGTGAAGCGCTAGGCGGGAGTAGCCGAGAGACCCAGTACTTC.

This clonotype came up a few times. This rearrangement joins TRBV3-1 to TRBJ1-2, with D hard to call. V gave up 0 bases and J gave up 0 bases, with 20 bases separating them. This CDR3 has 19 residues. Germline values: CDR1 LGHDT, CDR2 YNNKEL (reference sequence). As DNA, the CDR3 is TGTGCCAGCAGCCAAGAGAGGGAGTTTCTGGACCAGGCTAACTATGGCTACACCTTC. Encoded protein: CASSQEREFLDQANYGYTF.

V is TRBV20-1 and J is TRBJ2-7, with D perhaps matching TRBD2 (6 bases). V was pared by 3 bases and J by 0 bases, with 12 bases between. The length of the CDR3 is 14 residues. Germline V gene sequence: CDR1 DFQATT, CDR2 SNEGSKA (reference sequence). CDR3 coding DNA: TGCAGTGCTAGTGTTAGCGGAAGCTCCTACGAGCAGTACTTC. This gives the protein CSASVSGSSYEQYF.